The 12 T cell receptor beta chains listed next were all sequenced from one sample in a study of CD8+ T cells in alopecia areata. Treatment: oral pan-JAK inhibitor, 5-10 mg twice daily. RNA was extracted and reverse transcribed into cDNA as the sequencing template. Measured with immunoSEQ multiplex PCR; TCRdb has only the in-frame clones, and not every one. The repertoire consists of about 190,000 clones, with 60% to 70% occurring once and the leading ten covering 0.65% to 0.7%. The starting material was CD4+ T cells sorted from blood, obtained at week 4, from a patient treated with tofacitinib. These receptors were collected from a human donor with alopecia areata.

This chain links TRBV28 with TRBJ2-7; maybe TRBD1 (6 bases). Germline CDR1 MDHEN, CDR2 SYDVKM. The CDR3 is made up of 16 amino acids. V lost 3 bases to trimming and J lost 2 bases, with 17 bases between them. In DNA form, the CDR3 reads TGTGCCAGCAGTTTTTTGAGCAGGGGTAAGGCCTACGAGCAGTACTTC. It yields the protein CASSFLSRGKAYEQYF.

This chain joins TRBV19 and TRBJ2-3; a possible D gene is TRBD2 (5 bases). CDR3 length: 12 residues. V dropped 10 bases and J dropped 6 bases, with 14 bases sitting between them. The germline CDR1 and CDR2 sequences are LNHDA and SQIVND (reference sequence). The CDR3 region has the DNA TGTGCCACAGCGGCCGGGTGGGATACGCAGTATTTT. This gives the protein CATAAGWDTQYF.

The CDR3 coding sequence is TGTGCCAGCAGTCCAAGCCTTCCCAAAAACATTCAGTACTTC. Amino acid sequence: CASSPSLPKNIQYF. The chain links TRBV14 to TRBJ2-4; D uncertain. The germline V and J ends were trimmed by 6 bases and 2 bases, with 11 bases remaining between them. The CDR3 is 14 amino acids. Germline values: CDR1 SGHDN, CDR2 FVKESK.

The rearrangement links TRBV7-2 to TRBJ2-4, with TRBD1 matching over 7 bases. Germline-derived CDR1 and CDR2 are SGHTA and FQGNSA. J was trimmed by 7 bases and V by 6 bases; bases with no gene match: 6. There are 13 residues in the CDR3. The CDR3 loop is CASSHDRANIQYF. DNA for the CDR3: TGTGCCAGCAGTCACGACAGGGCTAACATTCAGTACTTC.

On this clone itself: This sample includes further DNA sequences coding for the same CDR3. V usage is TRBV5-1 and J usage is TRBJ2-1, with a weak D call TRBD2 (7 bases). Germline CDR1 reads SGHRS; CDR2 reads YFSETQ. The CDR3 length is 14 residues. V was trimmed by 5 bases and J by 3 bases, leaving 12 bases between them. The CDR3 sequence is CASRGAGVYNEQFF. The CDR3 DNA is TGCGCCAGCAGGGGGGCGGGAGTCTACAATGAGCAGTTCTTC.

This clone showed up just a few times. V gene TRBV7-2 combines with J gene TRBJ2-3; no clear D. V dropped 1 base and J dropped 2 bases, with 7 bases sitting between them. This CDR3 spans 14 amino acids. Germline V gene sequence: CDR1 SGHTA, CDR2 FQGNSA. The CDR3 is CASSLVSYTDTQYF. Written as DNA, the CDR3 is TGTGCCAGCAGCTTAGTTTCCTACACAGATACGCAGTATTTT.

CDR3 in DNA: TGTGCCAGCAGGCCTACTAGCGGGATTTACGAGCAGTACTTC. Protein: CASRPTSGIYEQYF. This chain links TRBV2 with TRBJ2-7, with 10 nucleotides matching TRBD2. V dropped 6 bases and J dropped 4; count of bases not matched to a gene: 6. The CDR3 extends over 14 amino acids. Germline values: CDR1 SNHLY, CDR2 FYNNEI.

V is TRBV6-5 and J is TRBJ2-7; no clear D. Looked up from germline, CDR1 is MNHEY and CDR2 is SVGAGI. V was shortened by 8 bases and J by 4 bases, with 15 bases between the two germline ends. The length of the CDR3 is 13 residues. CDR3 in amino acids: CASRLQAEYEQYF. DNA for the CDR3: TGTGCCAGCCGACTCCAAGCCGAATACGAGCAGTACTTC.

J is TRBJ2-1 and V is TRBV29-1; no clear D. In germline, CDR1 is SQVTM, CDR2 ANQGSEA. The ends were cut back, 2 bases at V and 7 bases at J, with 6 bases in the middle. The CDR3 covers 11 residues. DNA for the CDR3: TGCAGCGTTGAACCGATAAATGAGCAGTTCTTC. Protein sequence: CSVEPINEQFF.

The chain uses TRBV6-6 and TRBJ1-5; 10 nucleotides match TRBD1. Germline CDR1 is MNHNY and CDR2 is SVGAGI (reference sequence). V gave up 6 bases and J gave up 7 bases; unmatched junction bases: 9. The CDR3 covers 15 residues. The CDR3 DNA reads TGTGCCAGCAGCCCCGGGACAGGGGAGGGGCAGCCCCAGCATTTT. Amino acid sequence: CASSPGTGEGQPQHF.

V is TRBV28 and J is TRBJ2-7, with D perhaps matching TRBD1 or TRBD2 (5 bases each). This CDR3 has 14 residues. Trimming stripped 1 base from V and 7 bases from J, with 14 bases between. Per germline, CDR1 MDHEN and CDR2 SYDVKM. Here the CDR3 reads CASSLSGTRGEQYF. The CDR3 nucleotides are TGTGCCAGCAGTTTATCCGGGACCCGGGGTGAGCAGTACTTC. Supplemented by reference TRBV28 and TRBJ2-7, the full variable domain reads DVKVTQSSRYLVKRTGEKVFLECVQDMDHENMFWYRQDPGLGLRLIYFSYDVKMKEKGDIPEGYSVSREKKERFSLILESASTNQTSMYLCASSLSGTRGEQYFGPGTRLTVT.

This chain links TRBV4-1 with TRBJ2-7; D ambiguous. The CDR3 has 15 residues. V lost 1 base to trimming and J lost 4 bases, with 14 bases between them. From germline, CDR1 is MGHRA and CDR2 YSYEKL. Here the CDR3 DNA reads TGCGCCAGCAGCCAAGTCCATGGAACGTGGTACGAGCAGTACTTC. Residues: CASSQVHGTWYEQYF.